This TCR beta chain emerged from a study of shared clonotypes between healthy human individuals. Cells designated naive CD8 were CD45RO-negative and were positively selected for CCR7, with terminally differentiated effector memory CD45RA+ cells excluded. TCRdb's copy holds only in-frame clones and misses some; the assay was immunoSEQ multiplex PCR. The sample gives approximately 1.9 million clones, roughly 95% of which show up once; approximately 1.6% is in the top ten. The CDR3 consists of 14 residues. V lost 7 bases and J 1 base, leaving 12 bases between the germline ends. Germline CDR1 reads MNHEY; CDR2 reads SMNVEV (reference sequence).

Sequenced input: naive CD8+ T cells from PBMCs. The genes are TRBV27 and TRBJ2-3; a possible D gene is TRBD1 (5 bases). The source is a young man in good health. Some clones in this sample may be carry-over from other donors' samples. CDR3 in DNA: TGTGCCAGCACCAGAGTAGGGGGCACAGATACGCAGTATTTT. Protein sequence: CASTRVGGTDTQYF.